One sample yielded the 20 T cell receptor beta chains listed below, sequenced in a study of vaccination and CD4 T cells after COVID-19. No antigen has been identified for these receptors. An Oncomine TCR Beta short-read assay was used to sequence the DNA from cultured CD4+ T cells. A single record per CDR3 protein comes from TCRdb applying MiXCR to the PCR reads. This sample has 13,000 or so distinct CDR3 sequences, with roughly 45% found just once. Sample treatment: roughly 11-day PBMC culture with coronavirus spike peptide pools or control peptides (ViraFEST assay). The sequencing here drew on CD4+ T cells from blood, cultured in vitro, taken after SARS-CoV-2 vaccination. The receptors were sampled from a human donor who had recovered from COVID-19.

The genes are TRBV7-2 and TRBJ2-5; D may be TRBD2 (6 bases). Trimming pared 3 bases from V and 7 bases from J, leaving 18 bases between. Germline V gene lookup returns CDR1 SGHTA and CDR2 FQGNSA. CDR3 length equals 15 residues. This chain's CDR3 is CASSLGGGNLRTQYF. The CDR3, as DNA: TGTGCCAGCAGCTTGGGGGGAGGTAATTTACGGACCCAGTACTTC.

The J gene is TRBJ2-7, the V gene TRBV27; D call uncertain. Germline loops: CDR1 MNHEY, CDR2 SMNVEV (reference sequence). The CDR3 is 14 residues long. V was shortened by 3 bases and J by 5 bases, with 14 bases between the two germline ends. CDR3 in DNA: TGTGCCAGCAGTTTCCAAGGGAATATCCACGAGCAGTACTTC. Translation gives CASSFQGNIHEQYF.

This clonotype was counted only a few times. The chain joins TRBV7-9 to TRBJ2-2; D ambiguous. Trimming removed 5 bases at V and 5 bases at J, with 9 bases between. Germline V gene data show CDR1 as SEHNR and CDR2 as FQNEAQ (reference sequence). The CDR3 extends over 13 amino acids. CDR3 protein: CASSPEWTGELFF. The CDR3 DNA reads TGTGCCAGCAGCCCGGAGTGGACCGGGGAGCTGTTTTTT.

J is TRBJ2-7 and V is TRBV10-3, with 9 bases identical to TRBD1. Germline trimming cut 3 bases from V and 5 bases from J; bases unmatched to any gene: 8. The CDR3 runs to 15 residues. The germline V gene has CDR1 ENHRY and CDR2 SYGVKD. CDR3 residues: CAISDEGQGKHEQYF. CDR3 sequence (DNA): TGTGCCATCAGTGACGAGGGACAGGGCAAACACGAGCAGTACTTC.

This chain uses TRBV5-1 with TRBJ2-1; 11 nucleotides agree with TRBD2. The CDR3 runs to 15 residues. Per germline, CDR1 SGHRS and CDR2 YFSETQ. V trimming: 5 bases; J trimming: 8 bases; junction bases outside the gene matches: 9. In nucleotides, the CDR3 is TGCGCCAGCAGGCCCCTAGCGGGAGGTTCGTATGAGCAGTTCTTC. Amino acid sequence: CASRPLAGGSYEQFF.

The chain's CDR3 is CASSQGQGPYNEQFF. CDR3 nucleotide sequence: TGTGCCAGCAGCCAGGGACAGGGACCCTACAATGAGCAGTTCTTC. The V gene is TRBV7-9, the J gene TRBJ2-1; TRBD1 matches 9 bases. V lost 5 bases and J lost 2; bases outside the gene matches: 4. The germline V gene encodes CDR1 SEHNR and CDR2 FQNEAQ (reference sequence). This CDR3 is 15 amino acids long.

This clonotype was seen only a few times. Written as DNA, the CDR3 is TGTGCCAGCACCCTTAGCGGGAGTCTATACGAGCAGTACTTC. It codes for CASTLSGSLYEQYF. The J gene is TRBJ2-7, the V gene TRBV12-3 or TRBV12-4; 9 bases fit TRBD2. Trimming at V came to 7 bases and at J to 4 bases, leaving 8 bases not matched to a gene. CDR3 length equals 14 residues.

CDR3 amino acids: CASSLVGSSGSIPGELFF. The CDR3 nucleotides are TGTGCCAGCAGCTTAGTGGGCTCTAGCGGGAGTATACCCGGGGAGCTGTTTTTT. The J gene is TRBJ2-2, the V gene TRBV7-2, with TRBD2 matching over 10 bases. Germline CDR1 is SGHTA and CDR2 is FQGNSA. The CDR3 extends over 18 amino acids. Trimming removed 1 base from V and 6 bases from J; junction bases left unmatched: 11.

The chain employs TRBV7-3 and TRBJ2-3; D gene unclear. The CDR3 has 16 amino acids. V was clipped by 2 bases and J by 2 bases, with 14 bases between them. CDR1 SGHTA and CDR2 FQGTGA come from the germline V gene. The CDR3 nucleotides are TGTGCCAGCAGCTTATCCGCCGAACCAACCACAGATACGCAGTATTTT. Encoded protein: CASSLSAEPTTDTQYF.

This chain uses TRBV6-1 with TRBJ2-3, with a weak D call TRBD2 (6 bases). Trimming shortened V by 2 bases and J by 2 bases, and 14 bases separated the two germline ends. CDR3 length: 16 residues. Germline V gene lookup returns CDR1 MNHNS and CDR2 SASEGT. The CDR3 DNA reads as TGTGCCAGCAGTGAACTTGAGGGGACTCACACAGATACGCAGTATTTT. This codes for CASSELEGTHTDTQYF.

J is TRBJ1-2 and V is TRBV12-3 or TRBV12-4, with D unresolved. There are 13 residues in the CDR3. Deletions cut 5 bases from V and 3 bases from J, with 10 bases between. The CDR3 DNA follows: TGTGCCAGCAGTCCCCGACTGCACTATGGCTACACCTTC. Translation: CASSPRLHYGYTF.

For the CDR3, the DNA is TGTGCCAGCAGCACCCGGGACAGGGTGAACACCGGGGAGCTGTTTTTT. As protein: CASSTRDRVNTGELFF. The rearrangement joins TRBV14 to TRBJ2-2, with TRBD1 identical over 9 bases. With 5 bases clipped from V and 1 base from J, the junction kept 5 bases outside the gene matches. In germline, CDR1 is SGHDN, CDR2 FVKESK. The CDR3 runs to 16 residues.

V is TRBV12-3 or TRBV12-4 and J is TRBJ2-1; 9 bases match TRBD1. CDR3 size: 13 residues. V lost 6 bases, J lost 7 bases, and 4 bases stayed unmatched. In DNA, the CDR3 is TGTGCCAGCAGAAACAGGGGGCTTAATGAGCAGTTCTTC. This codes for CASRNRGLNEQFF.

The chain combines TRBV7-8 with TRBJ2-7, with 10 bases aligning to TRBD1. The CDR3 runs 15 residues. The V gene end was trimmed by 6 bases and the J gene end by 4 bases; junction bases not matched to a gene: 9. Germline CDR1 SGHVS, CDR2 FQNEAQ. CDR3 sequence: CASSSRQGAGYEQYF. DNA for the CDR3: TGTGCCAGCAGTTCCCGACAGGGGGCAGGGTACGAGCAGTACTTC.

The genes are TRBV30 and TRBJ1-4; the match to TRBD1 covers 8 bases. The CDR3 extends over 15 amino acids. V dropped 4 bases and J dropped 8; count of bases not matched to a gene: 12. Per the germline V gene, CDR1 is GTSNPN and CDR2 is SVGIG (reference sequence). DNA for the CDR3: TGTGCCTGGAAGGGGCAGGGGGCGAGGGGCGAAAAACTGTTTTTT. It specifies CAWKGQGARGEKLFF.

The CDR3 DNA sequence: TGTGCCAGTAGTATCGGCCGCGGTAATGAGCAGTTCTTC. It codes for CASSIGRGNEQFF. V gene TRBV19 combines with J gene TRBJ2-1, with unresolved D. The germline V gene has CDR1 LNHDA and CDR2 SQIVND (reference sequence). The V end was cut by 3 bases, the J end by 7 bases, with 10 bases between. The CDR3 contains 13 residues.

The rearrangement joins TRBV19 to TRBJ2-2, with TRBD2 matching over 7 bases. CDR1 is LNHDA and CDR2 is SQIVND in the germline V gene (reference sequence). V shed 5 bases, J shed 2 bases, and the junction held 5 bases outside the gene matches. This CDR3 has 15 residues. The chain's CDR3 is CASSPGTINTGELFF. The CDR3 nucleotides read TGTGCCAGTAGTCCCGGGACTATCAACACCGGGGAGCTGTTTTTT.

The chain combines TRBV11-3 with TRBJ2-1; 8 nucleotides line up with TRBD2. V dropped 1 base and J dropped 2; count of bases not matched to a gene: 7. Germline CDR1 SGHNT, CDR2 YENEEA. This CDR3 has 17 residues. CDR3 sequence (DNA): TGTGCCAGCAGCTTAGGTGGTAGCGGGACCCCCTACAATGAGCAGTTCTTC. This codes for CASSLGGSGTPYNEQFF. Based on the CDR3 plus reference TRBV11-3 and TRBJ2-1, the full variable domain is EAGVVQSPRYKIIEKKQPVAFWCNPISGHNTLYWYLQNLGQGPELLIRYENEEAVDDSQLPKDRFSAERLKGVDSTLKIQPAELGDSAVYLCASSLGGSGTPYNEQFFGPGTRLTVL.

There are a few counts of this clonotype. The CDR3: CASSRSQRGAFF. For the CDR3, the DNA is TGTGCCAGCAGTCGGTCTCAGCGGGGGGCTTTCTTT. The chain joins TRBV28 to TRBJ1-1; D might be TRBD1 (5 bases). The CDR3 consists of 12 residues. In germline, CDR1 is MDHEN, CDR2 SYDVKM. V was trimmed by 5 bases and J by 11 bases, leaving 15 bases between them. The full variable domain, with the rest looked up from reference TRBV28 and TRBJ1-1, is DVKVTQSSRYLVKRTGEKVFLECVQDMDHENMFWYRQDPGLGLRLIYFSYDVKMKEKGDIPEGYSVSREKKERFSLILESASTNQTSMYLCASSRSQRGAFFGQGTRLTVV.

This rearrangement joins TRBV4-1 to TRBJ2-4; 8 bases are a match to TRBD1. V lost 3 bases, J lost 0 bases, and 19 bases stayed unmatched. Germline V gene sequence: CDR1 MGHRA, CDR2 YSYEKL. The CDR3 extends over 21 amino acids. As DNA, the CDR3 is TGCGCCAGCAGCCAGGACGAGGACAGGGTGGCTCCACCGCTAGCCAAAAACATTCAGTACTTC. Encoded protein: CASSQDEDRVAPPLAKNIQYF.